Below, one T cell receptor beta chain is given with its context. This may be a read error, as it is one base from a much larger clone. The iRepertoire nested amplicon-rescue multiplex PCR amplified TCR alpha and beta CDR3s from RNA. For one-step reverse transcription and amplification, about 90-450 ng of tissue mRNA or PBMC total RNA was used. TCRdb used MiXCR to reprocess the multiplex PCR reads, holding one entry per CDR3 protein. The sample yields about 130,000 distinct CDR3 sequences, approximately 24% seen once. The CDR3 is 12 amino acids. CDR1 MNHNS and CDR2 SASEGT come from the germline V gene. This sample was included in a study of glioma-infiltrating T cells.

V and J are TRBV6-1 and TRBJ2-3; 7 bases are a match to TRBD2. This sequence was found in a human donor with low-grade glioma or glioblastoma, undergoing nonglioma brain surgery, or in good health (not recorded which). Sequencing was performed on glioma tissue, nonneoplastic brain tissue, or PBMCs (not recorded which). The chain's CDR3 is CASRAGVDTRYF. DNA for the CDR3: TGTGCCAGCAGGGCGGGGGTAGATACGCGGTATTTT.